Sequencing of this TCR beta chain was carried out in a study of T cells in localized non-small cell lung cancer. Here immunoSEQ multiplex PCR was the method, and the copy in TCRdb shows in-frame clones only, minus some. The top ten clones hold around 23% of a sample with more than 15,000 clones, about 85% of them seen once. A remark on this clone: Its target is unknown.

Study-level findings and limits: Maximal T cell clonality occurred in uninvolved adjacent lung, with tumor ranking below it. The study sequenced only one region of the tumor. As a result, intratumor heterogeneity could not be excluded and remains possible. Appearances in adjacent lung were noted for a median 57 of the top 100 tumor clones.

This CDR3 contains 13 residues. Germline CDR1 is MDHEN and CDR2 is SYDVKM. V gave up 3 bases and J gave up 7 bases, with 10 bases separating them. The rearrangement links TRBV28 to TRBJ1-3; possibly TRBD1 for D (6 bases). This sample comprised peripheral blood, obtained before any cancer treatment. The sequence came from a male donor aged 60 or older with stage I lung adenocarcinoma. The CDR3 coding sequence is TGTGCCAGCAGTTTGGGGGGCGGGAACACCATATATTTT. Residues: CASSLGGGNTIYF.